Only a few counts were recorded for the clone carrying this TCR beta chain. Its antigen is not known. The sample comes from a study of T-cell memory formation after mild COVID-19. Regarding the study as a whole: Mainly CM and EM harbored the contracting CD4+ clones; mainly EMRA harbored the CD8+ ones. Researchers could not confirm that second-wave clones peaking on day 37 targeted SARS-CoV-2. Whereas later expanders leaned CD4+, clones contracting day 15 to 85 showed a balanced CD4/CD8 makeup.

TCRdb redid the calling of the 5' RACE reads with MiXCR, one entry per CDR3 protein. The sample has 150,000 to 200,000 distinct CDR3 sequences; over 20% are singletons. The V gene's germline CDR1 is LGHDT and CDR2 YNNKEL (reference sequence). Trimming shortened V by 8 bases and J by 4 bases, and 16 bases separated the two germline ends. The CDR3 loop spans 14 amino acids. The genes are TRBV3-1 and TRBJ2-3, with D maybe TRBD2 (6 bases). The sequenced sample consisted of PBMCs or a T cell subset sorted from them (not recorded which). The origin of this receptor is an adult woman who had mild COVID-19 (a few samples of this study predate the infection). Cell type and time point are not known. For the CDR3, the DNA is TGTGCCAGCGGAGTGGGGGGAGTGGCAGATACGCAGTATTTT. Translating gives CASGVGGVADTQYF.